Sequencing of this T cell receptor (beta chain) was carried out in a study of blood T cell repertoires in COVID-19. Study at large: Sample material is recorded as cDNA or gDNA derived from T cells, B-cell-depleted T cells, or PBMCs.

Participants were aged roughly 18 to 89 years, lived in about 26 US areas, and enrolled virtually. This clone was recorded a few times. V was cut by 1 base and J by 3 bases, with 7 bases left in between. Per the germline V gene, CDR1 is SGHDT and CDR2 is YYEEEE. This CDR3 spans 13 amino acids. In the authors' methods: By means of reference gene primer amplification, nucleated cell counts were estimated. Profiling relied on immunoSEQ multiplex PCR, and the TCRdb table lists in-frame clones only, not all of them. The V and J calls and the clone size are those of that table, but D and trimming were determined from the DNA. The sample gives about 380,000 clones, about 90% of which show up once; 2.5% to 3% is in the top ten.

This clonotype was obtained from a woman in her twenties or thirties who had recovered from COVID-19. What was sequenced was PBMCs or T cells enriched from blood (not recorded which). The rearrangement joins TRBV5-6 to TRBJ2-5; TRBD2 might be the D (5 bases). Here the CDR3 reads CASSLLLEETQYF. The CDR3 DNA reads as TGTGCCAGCAGCTTGTTACTAGAAGAGACCCAGTACTTC.